The 8 T cell receptor beta chains reported below all come from one sample, sequenced in a study of siplizumab effects on memory and regulatory T cells. Sequencing was performed with immunoSEQ multiplex PCR; in TCRdb, only in-frame clones are kept and a portion is missing. The table shows 80,000 to 130,000 clones, with 92% occurring only once. Sequencing was performed on Tregs sorted from blood. The receptors were sampled from a human donor in good health.

V is TRBV5-6 and J is TRBJ2-1; 7 nucleotides line up with TRBD2. The CDR3 has 15 amino acids. V was clipped by 3 bases and J by 2 bases; unmatched bases: 5. Germline V gene sequence: CDR1 SGHDT, CDR2 YYEEEE. CDR3 nucleotide sequence: TGTGCCAGCAGCTCAGGTGCGGGAGCCTACAATGAGCAGTTCTTC. Translating it yields CASSSGAGAYNEQFF.

The J gene is TRBJ2-7, the V gene TRBV5-1; TRBD2 matches at 12 bases. Losses at the gene ends were 4 bases for V and 0 bases for J; bases not matched to a gene: 5. The CDR3 totals 16 residues. Germline lookup yields CDR1 SGHRS and CDR2 YFSETQ. CDR3 sequence (DNA): TGCGCCAGCAGCACGGGACTAGCGGGTCACTCCTACGAGCAGTACTTC. Protein sequence: CASSTGLAGHSYEQYF.

This chain uses TRBV4-2 with TRBJ2-7; the D gene is possibly TRBD1 (6 bases). From germline, CDR1 is LGHNA and CDR2 YNFKEQ. This CDR3 region has 13 residues. V was cut by 1 base and J by 3 bases, with 7 bases left in between. The CDR3 region is CASSQGGLYEQYF. CDR3 coding DNA: TGTGCCAGCAGCCAAGGGGGGCTCTACGAGCAGTACTTC.

V gene TRBV14 combines with J gene TRBJ1-1; possible D gene TRBD1, 5 bases. From germline, CDR1 is SGHDN and CDR2 FVKESK. Trimming removed 1 base at V and 6 bases at J, with 12 bases between. This CDR3 has 14 residues. The CDR3: CASSQGDPFPEAFF. The CDR3 DNA reads TGTGCCAGCAGCCAAGGGGACCCTTTCCCTGAAGCTTTCTTT.

V and J are TRBV7-6 and TRBJ2-1; D is unclear. This CDR3 has 14 residues. With 1 base removed from V and 7 bases from J, the gap between germline ends came to 11 bases. Germline V gives CDR1 SGHVS, CDR2 FNYEAQ. CDR3 in amino acids: CASSLEQTVNEQFF. CDR3 sequence (DNA): TGTGCCAGCAGCTTAGAACAGACGGTAAATGAGCAGTTCTTC.

The rearrangement links TRBV18 to TRBJ2-5; D is possibly TRBD1 (5 bases). The CDR3 spans 16 residues. V was cut by 0 bases and J by 2 bases, with 13 bases left in between. CDR1 and CDR2 from the germline V gene are KGHSH and LQKENI. In nucleotides, the CDR3 is TGTGCCAGCTCACCACCTCCGACAGCTTATCAAGAGACCCAGTACTTC. Encoded protein: CASSPPPTAYQETQYF.

The V gene is TRBV19, the J gene TRBJ2-6, with D possibly being TRBD1 (5 bases). The CDR3 is made up of 15 amino acids. Germline assignment: CDR1 LNHDA and CDR2 SQIVND (reference sequence). The germline V and J ends were trimmed by 7 bases and 0 bases, with 10 bases remaining between them. The CDR3 loop reads CASNQGYSGANVLTF. The CDR3 DNA reads TGTGCCAGTAACCAGGGTTACTCTGGGGCCAACGTCCTGACTTTC.

The chain carries TRBV28 and TRBJ2-2; the match to TRBD2 covers 7 bases. Unmatched junction bases numbered 14, after V lost 6 bases and J lost 7 bases. The CDR3 has 16 amino acids. CDR1 and CDR2 from the germline V gene are MDHEN and SYDVKM. The CDR3 sequence is CASRPGRSSGVGELFF. The CDR3 bases are TGTGCCAGCAGACCCGGGAGGTCCAGCGGCGTCGGGGAGCTGTTTTTT.